These 20 T cell receptor beta chains came from one sample sequenced in a study of cytomegalovirus exposure and HLA in healthy donors. This PCR relied on a set of 60 Vbeta primers and 13 Jbeta primers. The protocol was immunoSEQ multiplex PCR, while the TCRdb copy is restricted to in-frame clones and leaves out a portion. This sample has 150,000 to 200,000 clones; 75% occur once, and the top ten carry roughly 8.2%. The sample was PBMCs. Every receptor here comes from a woman aged 40 to 55 in good health and CMV-seropositive.

On this clone: The germline gene is not matched at one end of the junction; a read error may be the cause. This rearrangement joins TRBV7-9 to TRBJ2-2; weak D call: TRBD1 (6 bases). Germline V gives CDR1 SEHNR, CDR2 FQNEAQ (reference sequence). The CDR3 contains 17 residues. The CDR3 bases are TGTTCCAGCAGCCTGACCTATGGGACATTGAACACCGGGGAGCTGTTTTTT. It codes for CSSSLTYGTLNTGELFF.

This clone has only one observation. The genes are TRBV27 and TRBJ2-7, with TRBD1 identical over 9 bases. The V segment lost 5 bases and the J segment 6 bases; nucleotides outside the gene matches: 11. The CDR3 extends over 15 amino acids. The germline gives CDR1 MNHEY, CDR2 SMNVEV (reference sequence). In DNA, the CDR3 is TGTGCCAGCAGTCCCCGACAGGGGGGTTTTAGCGAGCAGTACTTC. Translated: CASSPRQGGFSEQYF.

In regard to this clone: At one end, the junction sequence differs from germline, possibly due to a read error. This chain links TRBV7-9 with TRBJ1-4, with D perhaps matching TRBD1 (6 bases). Germline CDR1 SEHNR, CDR2 FQNEAQ (reference sequence). CDR3 length equals 16 residues. Here the CDR3 reads CSSSLYTRGVIEKLFF. In DNA form, the CDR3 reads TGTTCCAGCAGCTTATATACCAGGGGAGTTATTGAAAAACTGTTTTTT.

V gene TRBV7-6 combines with J gene TRBJ2-6; 8 bases align to TRBD2. Trimming cost V 1 base and J 0 bases; bases outside gene matches: 17. Germline V gene data show CDR1 as SGHVS and CDR2 as FNYEAQ. This CDR3 spans 22 amino acids. CDR3: CASSLGGLQLAGLSSGANVLTF. In nucleotides, the CDR3 is TGTGCCAGCAGCTTAGGGGGCCTCCAGCTAGCGGGCCTCTCCTCTGGGGCCAACGTCCTGACTTTC.

This clone was seen a single time. The chain is built from TRBV27 and TRBJ2-5; tentative D call: TRBD2 (6 bases). The germline gives CDR1 MNHEY, CDR2 SMNVEV (reference sequence). V was shortened by 3 bases and J by 2 bases, with 10 bases between the two germline ends. The CDR3 consists of 14 residues. CDR3 region: CASSLFGGQETQYF. The CDR3 DNA reads TGTGCCAGCAGTTTGTTTGGAGGGCAAGAGACCCAGTACTTC.

The chain carries TRBV18 and TRBJ1-5, with TRBD1 matching 8 bases. Germline V gene data show CDR1 as KGHSH and CDR2 as LQKENI. Trimming at V came to 6 bases and at J to 1 base, leaving 8 bases not matched to a gene. The CDR3 has 16 amino acids. In DNA form, the CDR3 reads TGTGCCAGCTCGGCTACAGGGGGGCTCAGCAATCAGCCCCAGCATTTT. Its translation: CASSATGGLSNQPQHF. Combining the CDR3 with reference TRBV18 and TRBJ1-5 gives the whole variable domain NAGVMQNPRHLVRRRGQEARLRCSPMKGHSHVYWYRQLPEEGLKFMVYLQKENIIDESGMPKERFSAEFPKEGPSILRIQQVVRGDSAAYFCASSATGGLSNQPQHFGDGTRLSIL.

This clone was counted between two and nine times. This chain joins TRBV11-2 and TRBJ2-7, with D possibly being TRBD1 (5 bases). V lost 5 bases, J lost 4 bases, and 15 bases lay in between. The germline V gene encodes CDR1 SGHAT and CDR2 FQNNGV. The CDR3 has 14 amino acids. The CDR3 sequence is CASSQFLQGYEQYF. The CDR3 DNA sequence: TGTGCCAGCAGCCAATTCCTTCAGGGTTACGAGCAGTACTTC.

The chain couples TRBV7-3 to TRBJ1-1; D perhaps matches TRBD1 (6 bases). The CDR3 loop spans 15 amino acids. Trimming stripped 1 base from V and 10 bases from J, with 19 bases between. CDR1 and CDR2 (germline): SGHTA, FQGTGA. The CDR3 DNA reads TGTGCCAGCAGCTTAAGGGGGCCCCGGGAAAGTTCAGCTTTCTTT. It encodes CASSLRGPRESSAFF.

V is TRBV10-2 and J is TRBJ1-1, with a weak D call TRBD1 (5 bases). This CDR3 comprises 14 residues. The V end was cut by 6 bases, the J end by 1 base, with 12 bases between. Germline V CDR1 and CDR2: WSHSY, SAAADI. CDR3 amino acids: CASRIETANTEAFF. In DNA form, the CDR3 reads TGCGCCAGCAGGATAGAGACAGCGAACACTGAAGCTTTCTTT.

The CDR3 coding sequence is TGTGCCAGCAGTGCTTTACAGGGTGGAGGCTACACCTTC. It encodes CASSALQGGGYTF. The J gene is TRBJ1-2, the V gene TRBV6-1; a possible D gene is TRBD1 (6 bases). This CDR3 region has 13 residues. Germline CDR1 is MNHNS and CDR2 is SASEGT. The germline V and J ends were trimmed by 4 bases and 8 bases, with 14 bases remaining between them.

This sequence joins TRBV2 and TRBJ1-1; D is possibly TRBD1 (6 bases). The CDR3 has 14 amino acids. The V end was cut by 6 bases, the J end by 5 bases, with 16 bases between. Per germline, CDR1 SNHLY and CDR2 FYNNEI. CDR3: CASRPGQLRTEAFF. CDR3 in DNA: TGTGCCAGCAGGCCGGGACAATTGAGAACTGAAGCTTTCTTT.

Comment on this clone: A read error may account for a junction end that differs from germline. J is TRBJ2-1 and V is TRBV9, with TRBD1 matching 11 bases. The CDR3 totals 14 residues. Germline V gene sequence: CDR1 SGDLS, CDR2 YYNGEE. The CDR3 nucleotides read TGTGCCAGCAGCCCAGTCATGACCGGGACAGGGGGTGTCTTC. Protein: CASSPVMTGTGGVF.

The rearrangement joins TRBV29-1 to TRBJ1-1, with TRBD1 identical over 8 bases. Losses at the gene ends were 1 base for V and 4 bases for J; bases not matched to a gene: 2. This CDR3 spans 13 amino acids. Germline lookup yields CDR1 SQVTM and CDR2 ANQGSEA. The CDR3 loop is CSVEGTGFTEAFF. Written as DNA, the CDR3 is TGCAGCGTTGAAGGGACAGGGTTCACTGAAGCTTTCTTT.

The CDR3 loop reads CASGGQGDVYLDAEAFF. CDR3 nucleotide sequence: TGTGCCAGCGGAGGACAGGGAGACGTATATTTGGACGCTGAAGCTTTCTTT. The genes are TRBV19 and TRBJ1-1, with 8 bases that match TRBD1. V gave up 9 bases and J gave up 6 bases; unmatched junction bases: 21. Germline V gene sequence: CDR1 LNHDA, CDR2 SQIVND (reference sequence). This CDR3 region has 17 residues.

This chain joins TRBV7-3 and TRBJ1-6, with D tentatively TRBD1 (6 bases). This CDR3 has 14 amino acids. Germline lookup yields CDR1 SGHTA and CDR2 FQGTGA. V was clipped by 2 bases and J by 7 bases, with 9 bases between them. CDR3: CASSLDRQNSPLHF. Here the CDR3 DNA reads TGTGCCAGCAGCTTAGACAGGCAGAATTCACCCCTCCACTTT.

The V and J genes are TRBV6-5 and TRBJ2-1; 7 bases align to TRBD1. Germline trimming cut 6 bases from V and 7 bases from J; bases unmatched to any gene: 12. In germline, CDR1 is MNHEY, CDR2 SVGAGI. The CDR3 runs to 15 residues. CDR3 in amino acids: CASSPDRVMGNEQFF. For the CDR3, the DNA is TGTGCCAGCAGCCCCGACAGGGTAATGGGGAATGAGCAGTTCTTC.

The CDR3 region is CASSLVLGTSVSYEQYF. As DNA, the CDR3 is TGTGCCAGCAGCTTAGTCCTCGGGACTAGCGTCTCCTACGAGCAGTACTTC. The V gene is TRBV7-9, the J gene TRBJ2-7; TRBD2 matches 10 bases. This CDR3 spans 17 amino acids. CDR1 is SEHNR, CDR2 FQNEAQ, per germline (reference sequence). Trimming removed 1 base from V and 0 bases from J; junction bases left unmatched: 6.

The sample holds a few counts of this clone. The chain links TRBV9 to TRBJ2-1, with 13 positions matching TRBD2. From germline, CDR1 is SGDLS and CDR2 YYNGEE. The CDR3 is made up of 15 amino acids. With 4 bases clipped from V and 8 bases from J, the junction kept 6 bases outside the gene matches. The CDR3: CASSWTSGRGDEQFF. CDR3 DNA sequence: TGTGCCAGCAGCTGGACTAGCGGGAGAGGCGATGAGCAGTTCTTC.

The V gene is TRBV7-2, the J gene TRBJ2-2; 11 bases agree with TRBD1. The V gene's germline CDR1 is SGHTA and CDR2 FQGNSA. Trimming cost V 4 bases and J 5 bases; bases outside gene matches: 6. The CDR3 is 16 residues long. CDR3 protein: CASSSGQGAPTGELFF. CDR3 DNA sequence: TGTGCCAGCAGCTCTGGACAGGGGGCGCCTACCGGGGAGCTGTTTTTT.

V is TRBV9 and J is TRBJ1-2; D remains unclear. This CDR3 contains 14 residues. V was pared by 4 bases and J by 5 bases, with 15 bases between. Germline assignment: CDR1 SGDLS and CDR2 YYNGEE. CDR3 sequence reads: CASSSGNMPYGYTF. CDR3 sequence (DNA): TGTGCCAGCAGCTCGGGGAACATGCCTTATGGCTACACCTTC.